The 18 T cell receptor beta chains below all came from one sample that was sequenced in a study of blood T cell repertoires in COVID-19. Method: immunoSEQ multiplex PCR; TCRdb's copy keeps in-frame clones and lacks some. The sample lists about 73,000 clones; roughly 80% were seen once. The specimen was peripheral blood. These receptors all come from a man in his sixties or seventies with COVID-19, enrolled during active disease.

Only a few counts were recorded for this clone. CDR3 bases: TGTGCCAGCAGCCAAGATACTAGCGGGAGGGAGAATGAGCAGTTCTTC. It specifies CASSQDTSGRENEQFF. The rearrangement joins TRBV4-2 to TRBJ2-1, with 13 bases aligning to TRBD2. The CDR3 covers 16 residues. Germline lookup yields CDR1 LGHNA and CDR2 YNFKEQ. The trim removed 0 bases at V and 7 bases at J, leaving 3 bases unmatched.

This clone appeared once. The V gene is TRBV11-1, the J gene TRBJ2-3; 13 positions match TRBD2. Trimming cost V 6 bases and J 4 bases; bases outside gene matches: 4. The V gene's germline CDR1 is SGHAT and CDR2 FQDESV (reference sequence). The CDR3 has 15 amino acids. The CDR3 DNA reads TGTGCCAGCAGGATCACTAGCGGGGGGGCAGATACGCAGTATTTT. Encoded protein: CASRITSGGADTQYF. The full variable domain, with the rest looked up from reference TRBV11-1 and TRBJ2-3, is EAEVAQSPRYKITEKSQAVAFWCDPISGHATLYWYRQILGQGPELLVQFQDESVVDDSQLPKDRFSAERLKGVDSTLKIQPAELGDSAMYLCASRITSGGADTQYFGPGTRLTVL.

The V and J genes are TRBV4-3 and TRBJ2-7, with 9 nucleotides matching TRBD1. The CDR3 consists of 14 residues. The J segment lost 5 bases and the V segment lost 0 bases, leaving 2 bases of the junction unmatched. Germline V gene lookup returns CDR1 LGHNA and CDR2 YSLEER. This chain's CDR3 is CASSQDRQGDEQYF. The CDR3 DNA sequence: TGCGCCAGCAGCCAAGATCGACAGGGGGACGAGCAGTACTTC.

The V call is TRBV7-2, the J call TRBJ1-1; D is ambiguous. V was trimmed by 2 bases and J by 1 base, leaving 5 bases between them. Germline V gives CDR1 SGHTA, CDR2 FQGNSA. This CDR3 comprises 13 residues. CDR3 sequence (DNA): TGTGCCAGCAGCTTAAGACAGAACACTGAAGCTTTCTTT. As protein: CASSLRQNTEAFF.

The chain recombines TRBV3-1 (or the pseudogene TRBV3-2) with TRBJ2-5; perhaps TRBD2 as D (5 bases). This CDR3 comprises 13 residues. Germline values: CDR1 LGHDT, CDR2 YNNKEL (reference sequence). Trimming removed 6 bases from V and 1 base from J, with 9 bases in between. DNA of the CDR3: TGTGCCAGCAGTTCGAGCGGCCAAGAGACCCAGTACTTC. Translated, it gives CASSSSGQETQYF.

The chain uses TRBV6-5 and TRBJ2-3, with TRBD2 matching over 8 bases. Trimming took 5 bases from V and 0 from J; bases not matched to a gene: 4. CDR1 and CDR2 from the germline V gene are MNHEY and SVGAGI. The CDR3 is 15 amino acids. CDR3 in DNA: TGTGCCAGCAGTCGACTAGCGTCTAGCACAGATACGCAGTATTTT. As protein: CASSRLASSTDTQYF.

The CDR3 nucleotides are TGTGCCAGCAGCGTAGGTGGGACAGGAGAGTATGGCTACACCTTC. Translation: CASSVGGTGEYGYTF. The gene calls are TRBV9 and TRBJ1-2, with 8 bases fitting TRBD1. The V gene end was trimmed by 0 bases and the J gene end by 5 bases; junction bases not matched to a gene: 6. CDR1 and CDR2 (germline): SGDLS, YYNGEE. CDR3 length: 15 amino acids.

The rearrangement links TRBV18 to TRBJ1-2; D ambiguous. The CDR3 is 13 residues long. Per germline, CDR1 KGHSH and CDR2 LQKENI. V was clipped by 2 bases and J by 4 bases, with 8 bases between them. The chain's CDR3 is CASSPSQPYGYTF. In DNA form, the CDR3 reads TGTGCCAGCTCACCATCACAGCCCTATGGCTACACCTTC.

The rearrangement joins TRBV7-3 to TRBJ1-2; 8 bases line up with TRBD1. With 4 bases clipped from V and 4 bases from J, the junction kept 5 bases outside the gene matches. Looked up from germline, CDR1 is SGHTA and CDR2 is FQGTGA. There are 14 residues in the CDR3. CDR3 DNA: TGTGCCAGCAGCTCTGGGACAGGTGCCTATGGCTACACCTTC. This sequence encodes CASSSGTGAYGYTF.

The chain links TRBV7-8 to TRBJ1-6; the match to TRBD1 covers 8 bases. V was clipped by 1 base and J by 7 bases; unmatched bases: 9. Germline V lookup: CDR1 SGHVS, CDR2 FQNEAQ. The CDR3 is made up of 17 amino acids. The CDR3 DNA reads TGTGCCAGCAGCTTAGACTCGACAGGGGCCCAGAATTCACCCCTCCACTTT. Translation gives CASSLDSTGAQNSPLHF.

The V gene is TRBV5-1, the J gene TRBJ1-4; 8 bases line up with TRBD1. Trimming removed 4 bases from V and 0 bases from J; junction bases left unmatched: 5. Germline CDR1 reads SGHRS; CDR2 reads YFSETQ. This CDR3 has 16 amino acids. CDR3 DNA sequence: TGCGCCAGCAGCCAAGGACAGGGATCAACTAATGAAAAACTGTTTTTT. It codes for CASSQGQGSTNEKLFF.

The V and J genes are TRBV5-1 and TRBJ2-3; TRBD2 aligns across 12 bases. CDR1 is SGHRS and CDR2 is YFSETQ in the germline V gene. The junction had 4 bases not matched to a gene; V was cut back by 0 bases and J by 2 bases. The CDR3 has 17 residues. The CDR3 region is CASSLVASGRATDTQYF. CDR3 in DNA: TGCGCCAGCAGCTTGGTAGCTAGCGGGAGGGCCACAGATACGCAGTATTTT.

The chain couples TRBV9 to TRBJ1-4; D may be TRBD1 (5 bases). The V end was cut by 4 bases, the J end by 6 bases, with 16 bases between. The CDR3 runs to 15 residues. The germline V gene encodes CDR1 SGDLS and CDR2 YYNGEE. The CDR3 spells CASSFRAGGDEKLFF. CDR3 coding DNA: TGTGCCAGCAGCTTCCGGGCAGGAGGGGATGAAAAACTGTTTTTT.

The chain recombines TRBV28 with TRBJ1-2; D remains ambiguous. Between the trimmed V and J ends, which lost 2 bases and 0 bases, there was a span of 7 bases. The CDR3 is 14 amino acids. Looked up from germline, CDR1 is MDHEN and CDR2 is SYDVKM. The CDR3 nucleotides are TGTGCCAGCAGTTTAGAACAGCCTAACTATGGCTACACCTTC. This codes for CASSLEQPNYGYTF.

This sequence joins TRBV9 and TRBJ1-1; D remains ambiguous. V was clipped by 0 bases and J by 5 bases, with 11 bases between them. The CDR3 runs 14 residues. Germline assignment: CDR1 SGDLS and CDR2 YYNGEE. As DNA, the CDR3 is TGTGCCAGCAGCGTAGGAGGGTCGGGAACTGAAGCTTTCTTT. Its protein is CASSVGGSGTEAFF.

The gene calls are TRBV7-8 and TRBJ2-7; D perhaps matches TRBD2 (6 bases). V dropped 2 bases and J dropped 2 bases, with 10 bases sitting between them. CDR1 is SGHVS and CDR2 is FQNEAQ in the germline V gene. This CDR3 spans 14 amino acids. The CDR3, as DNA: TGTGCCAGCAGCTTATTAGGCGGGACCTACGAGCAGTACTTC. Translated, it gives CASSLLGGTYEQYF. The variable domain in full, completed from reference TRBV7-8 and TRBJ2-7, reads GAGVSQSPRYKVAKRGQDVALRCDPISGHVSLFWYQQALGQGPEFLTYFQNEAQLDKSGLPSDRFFAERPEGSVSTLKIQRTQQEDSAVYLCASSLLGGTYEQYFGPGTRLTVT.

J is TRBJ1-6 and V is TRBV25-1; D is possibly TRBD1 (5 bases). Deletions cut 6 bases from V and 11 bases from J, with 11 bases between. Germline V gene sequence: CDR1 MGHDK, CDR2 SYGVNS. This CDR3 has 12 residues. The CDR3 DNA reads TGTGCCAGCAGGGCAGGGTCACCACCCCTCCACTTT. Amino acid sequence: CASRAGSPPLHF.

This clone was recorded once. This chain links TRBV6-6 with TRBJ1-3; D unresolved. The germline V gene encodes CDR1 MNHNY and CDR2 SVGAGI (reference sequence). CDR3 length: 14 amino acids. Between the trimmed V and J ends, which lost 4 bases and 2 bases, there was a span of 9 bases. Here the CDR3 reads CASSLMGPGNTIYF. For the CDR3, the DNA is TGTGCCAGCAGTTTGATGGGCCCTGGAAACACCATATATTTT.